These 5 T cell receptor beta chains originate from one sample sequenced in a study of shared clonotypes between healthy human individuals (dated by TCRdb to the early 2020s). Library construction relied on the immunoSEQ multiplex PCR assay. This immuneACCESS table, as held by TCRdb, lists in-frame sequences with V and J called but not all clones. Of the missing ones, under half trace to an unresolved V gene in checked studies; the others have no known cause. This sample lists about 1.1 million clones; around 82% were detected once. In total, the top ten clones hold roughly 0.61% of the sample. The sequenced sample was memory CD4+ T cells from PBMCs. What this sample's cell subset or site label stands for: CD45RA-negative fraction. These receptors came from a young man in good health. Some clones in this sample may be carry-over from other donors' samples.

The chain carries TRBV2 and TRBJ2-1, with TRBD2 matching 11 bases. Germline CDR1 and CDR2: SNHLY and FYNNEI. CDR3 length equals 14 residues. V trimming: 4 bases; J trimming: 9 bases; junction bases outside the gene matches: 5. CDR3 region: CASSALAGEVEQFF. Written as DNA, the CDR3 is TGTGCCAGCAGTGCACTAGCGGGAGAAGTTGAGCAGTTCTTC.

This chain uses TRBV7-9 with TRBJ1-4; perhaps TRBD1 as D (5 bases). The ends were cut back, 3 bases at V and 7 bases at J, with 12 bases in the middle. Germline V gives CDR1 SEHNR, CDR2 FQNEAQ (reference sequence). CDR3 length equals 14 residues. The CDR3 here is CASSFGQGGEKLFF. CDR3 nucleotide sequence: TGTGCCAGCAGCTTCGGGCAGGGCGGTGAAAAACTGTTTTTT.

The chain combines TRBV7-3 with TRBJ1-1; TRBD1 agrees at 8 bases. J lost 5 bases, V lost 5 bases, and 13 bases had no gene match. Germline CDR1 SGHTA, CDR2 FQGTGA. The CDR3 is 16 amino acids. The chain's CDR3 is CASSATGVRSGTEAFF. In DNA form, the CDR3 reads TGTGCCAGCAGCGCGACAGGGGTACGTAGCGGGACTGAAGCTTTCTTT.

The V and J genes are TRBV23-1 and TRBJ2-1, with 11 bases aligning to TRBD2. TRBV23-1 is classed as an ORF, of uncertain function. The CDR3 loop spans 16 amino acids. Trimming took 1 base from V and 7 from J; bases not matched to a gene: 6. Written as DNA, the CDR3 is TGCGCCAGCAGTCAATACGTAGCGGGAGGGCGAAATGAGCAGTTCTTC. Translated, it gives CASSQYVAGGRNEQFF.

This chain links TRBV2 with TRBJ2-3; 7 bases align to TRBD2. The V gene end was trimmed by 10 bases and the J gene end by 3 bases; junction bases not matched to a gene: 10. The CDR3 extends over 14 amino acids. Germline V gives CDR1 SNHLY, CDR2 FYNNEI. The CDR3 sequence: CATTSVGGTDTQYF. CDR3 DNA: TGTGCCACCACTAGCGTTGGTGGGACAGATACGCAGTATTTT.